This is a list of T cell receptor beta chains from one sample in a study of shared clonotypes between healthy human individuals. Libraries were prepared by immunoSEQ multiplex PCR; TCRdb keeps only in-frame clonotypes and omits some of them. This table holds more than 2 million clones, roughly 95% found once. Sequenced: naive CD4+ T cells sorted from blood. These receptors were taken from a man aged 18 to 35 in good health. CDR3s include the opening cysteine and the closing phenylalanine or tryptophan. A D gene is named only where the DNA matches it firmly. The size field is filled for only some rows; it gives once, few, many or a size class.

TRBJ1-5,TRBV21-1,NA,once,TGTGCCAGCAGCAAAGGGGTGTGTCGGGGCAATCAGCCCCAGCATTTT,CASSKGVCRGNQPQHF
TRBJ2-1,TRBV29-1,NA,NA,TGCAGCGTTGAGCTGATCATGGGGAATGAGCAGTTCTTC,CSVELIMGNEQFF
TRBJ1-2,TRBV11-2,NA,NA,TGTGCCAGCAGCTTAGGAGATGGGTTCTATGGCTACACCTTC,CASSLGDGFYGYTF
TRBJ2-2,TRBV27,TRBD1,NA,TGTGCCAGCAGTCCGGACAGGGCCAACACCGGGGAGCTGTTTTTT,CASSPDRANTGELFF
TRBJ2-4,TRBV7-8,TRBD1,NA,TGTGCCAGCAGCCGAGGACAGGGCCTAAACATTCAGTACTTC,CASSRGQGLNIQYF
TRBJ2-1,TRBV11-2,TRBD2,NA,TGTGCCAGCAGTTCCCTGAGGCTAGCGGGGGGCAATGAGCAGTTCTTC,CASSSLRLAGGNEQFF
TRBJ2-5,TRBV2,TRBD1,NA,TGTGCCAGCAGGAGGGACAGGAGTCAAGAGACCCAGTACTTC,CASRRDRSQETQYF
TRBJ2-7,TRBV18,NA,NA,TGTGCCAGCGCCACAGGGTCTGGGGAGCAGTACTTC,CASATGSGEQYF
TRBJ2-7,TRBV5-4,TRBD1,NA,TGTGCCAGCAGCCCGAGACAGGGATCGGACTACGAGCAGTACTTC,CASSPRQGSDYEQYF
TRBJ2-3,TRBV6-5,NA,NA,TGTGCCAGCAGTTACGGGGCCAGGGGCACAGATACGCAGTATTTT,CASSYGARGTDTQYF
TRBJ1-1,TRBV5-6,NA,NA,TGTGCCAGCAGCTTAGGACACTACAACACTGAAGCTTTCTTT,CASSLGHYNTEAFF
TRBJ1-2,TRBV27,NA,NA,TGTGCCAGCAGTTTACGGTGGAACTATGGCTACACCTTC,CASSLRWNYGYTF
TRBJ1-1,TRBV7-9,NA,once,TGTGCCAGCAGCCCCCGACCGGCCATGAACACTGAAGCTTTCTTT,CASSPRPAMNTEAFF
TRBJ1-3,TRBV11-2,NA,NA,TGTGCCAGCAGCTCCCGGGCGGGGAACTCTGGAAACACCATATATTTT,CASSSRAGNSGNTIYF
TRBJ1-4,TRBV28,TRBD1,NA,TGTGCCAGCAGCCTACTGCCGGGACAGGGGGCCGAAGAGGTGTTTTTT,CASSLLPGQGAEEVFF
TRBJ2-2,TRBV5-1,NA,NA,TGCGCCAGCAGCTACGACAGCTACAACACCGGGGAGCTGTTTTTT,CASSYDSYNTGELFF
TRBJ1-4,TRBV5-1,TRBD1,NA,TGCGCCAGCAGCAGTCGGACAGGGGCAATAAATGAAAAACTGTTTTTT,CASSSRTGAINEKLFF
TRBJ1-2,TRBV28,TRBD1,NA,TGTGCCAGCAGCTTGGGGACAGGGGGATTTAACTATGGCTACACCTTC,CASSLGTGGFNYGYTF
TRBJ2-7,TRBV6-5,TRBD1,NA,TGTGCCAGCAAACCAACCGGGACAGGGGTTTACGAGCAGTACTTC,CASKPTGTGVYEQYF
TRBJ2-7,TRBV19,TRBD1,NA,TGTGCGAGTTCTTGGGGGCGGACAGGCCGAACCTACGAGCAGTACTTC,CASSWGRTGRTYEQYF
TRBJ1-2,TRBV5-1,TRBD1,NA,TGCGCCAGCAGCTTGGGCCCGGGACAGGGGGACTATGGCTACACCTTC,CASSLGPGQGDYGYTF
TRBJ2-5,TRBV7-2,NA,NA,TGTGCCAGCAGACGCGGCGGGCAAGAGACCCAGTACTTC,CASRRGGQETQYF
TRBJ2-2,TRBV27,NA,NA,TGTGCCAGCAGTTTGGAGGGGCACGCGAACACCGGGGAGCTGTTTTTT,CASSLEGHANTGELFF
TRBJ1-5,TRBV18,NA,NA,TGTGCCAGCTCACCACGCCGGTCGGACAGCAATCAGCCCCAGCATTTT,CASSPRRSDSNQPQHF
TRBJ1-5,TRBV10-3,NA,NA,TGTGCCATCAGCGAGCTTAATCAGCCCCAGCATTTT,CAISELNQPQHF
TRBJ1-5,TRBV7-9,TRBD1,NA,TGTGCCAGCAGCTTAGGCCAGGGGGGCCGGAGGGATCAGCCCCAGCATTTT,CASSLGQGGRRDQPQHF
TRBJ1-1,TRBV5-1,NA,once,TGCGCCAGCAGTTACGATGGCCACTCTGAAGCTTTCTTT,CASSYDGHSEAFF
TRBJ1-2,TRBV6-1,NA,NA,TGTGCCAGCAGTGAGGCAGGGGTTGGCTATGGCTACACCTTC,CASSEAGVGYGYTF
TRBJ1-3,TRBV5-1,TRBD1,NA,TGCGCCAGCACGACAGGGGGCTCTGGAAACACCATATATTTT,CASTTGGSGNTIYF
TRBJ2-7,TRBV10-2,NA,NA,TGCGCCAGCAGCCAAATGTCAAACAGCCTCGAGCAGTACTTC,CASSQMSNSLEQYF
TRBJ2-5,TRBV6-6,NA,NA,TGTGCCAGCAGCGCCCCTGCGGGACAGAGTCAAGAGACCCAGTACTTC,CASSAPAGQSQETQYF
TRBJ1-2,TRBV29-1,NA,NA,TGCAGCGTAGATCCCAGGGCGAACTATGGCTACACCTTC,CSVDPRANYGYTF
TRBJ2-1,TRBV2,NA,NA,TGTGCCAGCAGGAGGGACTGGCCAGATGAGCAGTTCTTC,CASRRDWPDEQFF